This TCR beta chain is drawn from a study of neurological immune-mediated disorders. Trimming took 3 bases from V and 3 from J, leaving 12 bases between them. Germline lookup yields CDR1 DFQATT and CDR2 SNEGSKA (reference sequence). The CDR3 sequence is 14 residues long. Time point reported: technical triplicate 3. The sample holds many counts of this clonotype. TCRdb reprocessed the 5' RACE reads with MiXCR, giving one entry per CDR3 protein. The sample includes nearly 45,000 distinct CDR3 sequences, 20% to 25% seen only once; the top ten take about 4.7%. This receptor was obtained from a man aged 55 to 69 with HTLV-1-associated myelopathy (HAM/TSP). The J gene is TRBJ2-1, the V gene TRBV20-1; perhaps TRBD1 as D (7 bases). Sequencing was performed on PBMCs. Here the CDR3 DNA reads TGCAGTGCTAGGTGGAGGGGGCACTACAATGAGCAGTTCTTC. Its protein product is CSARWRGHYNEQFF.